The present entry profiles one T cell receptor beta chain with its context. Germline values: CDR1 MDHEN, CDR2 SYDVKM. The CDR3 sequence is 15 residues long. Trimming removed 5 bases from V and 7 bases from J, with 15 bases in between. These data are taken from a study of blood T cell repertoires in COVID-19. Study at large: Sources were T cells, B-cell-depleted T cells, or PBMCs; the material itself was cDNA or gDNA.

Per the study methods: By means of reference gene primer amplification, nucleated cell counts were estimated. The protocol was immunoSEQ multiplex PCR, while the TCRdb copy is restricted to in-frame clones and leaves out a portion. That table is the source of V, J and clone size, and D and trimming were worked out from the DNA. There are about 34,000 clones in the sample; 90% occur only once, and approximately 19% lies in the top ten. The TCR originated in a man at least 80 years old with acute or convalescent COVID-19. The chain has TRBV28 and TRBJ1-6; D possibly corresponds to TRBD1 (5 bases). Sequenced material: peripheral blood. The CDR3 sequence: CASSGGEGRNSPLHF. Written as DNA, the CDR3 is TGTGCCAGCAGTGGGGGGGAGGGACGGAATTCACCCCTCCACTTT.